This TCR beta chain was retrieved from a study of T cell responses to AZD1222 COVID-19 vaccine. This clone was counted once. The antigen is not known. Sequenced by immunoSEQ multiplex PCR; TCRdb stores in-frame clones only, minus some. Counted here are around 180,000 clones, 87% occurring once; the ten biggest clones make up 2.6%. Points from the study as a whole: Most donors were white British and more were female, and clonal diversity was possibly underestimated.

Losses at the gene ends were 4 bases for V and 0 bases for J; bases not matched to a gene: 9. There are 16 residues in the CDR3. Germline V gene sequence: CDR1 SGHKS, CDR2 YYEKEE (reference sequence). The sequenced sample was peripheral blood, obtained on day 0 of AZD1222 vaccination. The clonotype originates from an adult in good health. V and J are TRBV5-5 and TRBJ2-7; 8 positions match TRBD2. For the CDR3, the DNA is TGTGCCAGCAGCCCGTCCCCTAGCGGGTACTCCTACGAGCAGTACTTC. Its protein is CASSPSPSGYSYEQYF.